Listed below are T cell receptor beta chains from one sample, sequenced in a study of T cell clonotyping in hematopoietic cell transplantation. This table comes from immunoSEQ multiplex PCR, and its TCRdb copy is limited to in-frame clones, with some not included. The table lists around 7,000 clones, less than 95% of them singletons, with roughly 1.4% in the top ten. Here the sequenced sample was peripheral blood mononuclear cells, taken 30 days after allogeneic stem cell transplant. Source of these receptors: a male patient aged 60 to 75 who had an allogeneic stem cell transplant from an unrelated donor, so T cells may come from the graft donor. Some clones in this sample may be carry-over from other donors' samples. The CDR3 runs from the conserved cysteine through the conserved F or W. The D gene is left open where the match is weak. Clone size is stated in some rows and not others, as once, few, many or a class when expanded.

clone size	CDR3 length	V gene	D gene	J gene	CDR3 protein	CDR3 DNA
NA	12	TRBV28	NA	TRBJ1-6	CASRDGGRPLHF	TGTGCCAGCAGGGACGGTGGGCGGCCCCTCCACTTT
once	15	TRBV5-6	NA	TRBJ2-3	CASSFGRESTDTQYF	TGTGCCAGCAGCTTCGGGCGGGAAAGCACAGATACGCAGTATTTT
NA	15	TRBV9	TRBD2	TRBJ2-7	CASSPWTSGSGEQYF	TGTGCCAGCAGCCCATGGACTAGCGGGAGCGGGGAGCAGTACTTC
NA	12	TRBV5-4	NA	TRBJ2-7	CASRRPGGEQYF	TGTGCCAGCAGGAGACCTGGGGGCGAGCAGTACTTC
NA	13	TRBV6-1	TRBD1	TRBJ2-5	CASSATGTETQYF	TGTGCCAGCAGTGCGACAGGGACAGAGACCCAGTACTTC
NA	16	TRBV11-2	NA	TRBJ2-3	CASSSTRGAYTDTQYF	TGTGCCAGCAGCTCGACAAGAGGGGCGTACACAGATACGCAGTATTTT
NA	15	TRBV19	TRBD1	TRBJ1-2	CATLPRGQEHYGYTF	TGTGCCACCCTCCCCCGGGGACAGGAACACTATGGCTACACCTTC
NA	14	TRBV30	NA	TRBJ2-5	CAWSPGGLQETQYF	TGTGCCTGGAGTCCTGGGGGGCTCCAAGAGACCCAGTACTTC
NA	15	TRBV7-9	TRBD1	TRBJ2-2	CASRPQGAYTGELFF	TGTGCCAGCAGGCCTCAGGGGGCCTACACCGGGGAGCTGTTTTTT
NA	14	TRBV9	NA	TRBJ2-7	CASSVAGEAYEQYF	TGTGCCAGCAGCGTAGCGGGAGAGGCCTACGAGCAGTACTTC
NA	14	TRBV7-9	NA	TRBJ1-2	CASSLDRDTVGYTF	TGTGCCAGCAGCTTAGACCGGGACACTGTAGGCTACACCTTC
NA	12	TRBV16	NA	TRBJ1-2	CASSPGNYGYTF	TGTGCCAGCAGCCCGGGCAACTATGGCTACACCTTC
NA	15	TRBV11-2	NA	TRBJ2-7	CASSFEGDLLYEQYF	TGTGCCAGCAGCTTTGAGGGTGATCTCCTCTACGAGCAGTACTTC
NA	17	TRBV4-2	TRBD2	TRBJ2-5	CASSQDGVAGEGETQYF	TGTGCCAGCAGCCAAGATGGGGTAGCGGGTGAGGGGGAGACCCAGTACTTC
NA	11	TRBV27	NA	TRBJ2-1	CASSFGDEQFF	TGTGCCAGCAGTTTTGGCGATGAGCAGTTCTTC
NA	14	TRBV5-4	TRBD1	TRBJ1-2	CASSEGADFYGYTF	TGTGCCAGCAGCGAGGGGGCAGACTTCTATGGCTACACCTTC
NA	16	TRBV19	TRBD2	TRBJ2-5	CASSIFLAGGQETQYF	TGTGCCAGTAGTATATTCCTAGCGGGAGGGCAAGAGACCCAGTACTTC
NA	13	TRBV5-1	TRBD1	TRBJ2-7	CASSRDSTYEQYF	TGCGCCAGCTCCCGGGACAGTACCTACGAGCAGTACTTC
NA	14	TRBV27	TRBD2	TRBJ2-7	CASIGRGRNYEQYF	TGTGCCAGCATCGGGAGGGGGAGGAACTACGAGCAGTACTTC
NA	14	TRBV29-1	TRBD1	TRBJ1-4	CSVKYRGRNEKLFF	TGCAGCGTTAAATACAGGGGACGTAATGAAAAACTGTTTTTT
NA	14	TRBV7-8	TRBD2	TRBJ2-7	CASSVAGASYEQYF	TGTGCCAGCAGCGTAGCGGGAGCATCCTACGAGCAGTACTTC
NA	15	TRBV19	TRBD2	TRBJ2-6	CASTFTGGSFHVLTF	TGTGCCAGTACTTTCACCGGGGGGTCTTTTCACGTCCTGACTTTC
NA	14	TRBV7-9	NA	TRBJ1-2	CASSRRLSIGGYTF	TGTGCCAGCAGTCGCAGGTTATCGATCGGTGGCTACACCTTC
NA	16	TRBV5-1	TRBD1	TRBJ2-1	CASSLPTGGEYNEQFF	TGCGCCAGCAGCTTACCCACAGGGGGCGAATACAATGAGCAGTTCTTC
NA	15	TRBV7-3	NA	TRBJ1-2	CASSLTMGVDYGYTF	TGTGCCAGCAGCTTAACGATGGGGGTGGACTATGGCTACACCTTC
NA	17	TRBV27	TRBD2	TRBJ2-7	CASSWGPSGRALYEQYF	TGTGCCAGCAGTTGGGGCCCTAGCGGGAGGGCCCTCTACGAGCAGTACTTC
NA	15	TRBV7-9	NA	TRBJ2-3	CASSLDGRLTDTQYF	TGTGCCAGCAGTCTGGACGGTCGGCTCACAGATACGCAGTATTTT
NA	16	TRBV7-2	TRBD1	TRBJ1-5	CASSLEGTGGRQPQHF	TGTGCCAGCAGCTTAGAGGGGACAGGGGGACGTCAGCCCCAGCATTTT
NA	12	TRBV19	NA	TRBJ2-7	CASSISAGEQYF	TGTGCCAGTAGTATCTCGGCCGGCGAGCAGTACTTC
once	14	TRBV28	NA	TRBJ1-2	CATELSRDNYGYTF	TGTGCCACCGAACTATCGCGGGACAACTATGGCTACACCTTC
NA	19	TRBV7-3	NA	TRBJ2-3	CASSRYGTPQGRGTDTQYF	TGTGCCAGCAGCCGTTACGGGACACCCCAAGGGAGGGGCACAGATACGCAGTATTTT
NA	13	TRBV10-1	NA	TRBJ1-1	CASSESGTTEAFF	TGCGCCAGCAGTGAATCAGGGACCACTGAAGCTTTCTTT
NA	17	TRBV4-2	NA	TRBJ1-1	CASSQDVKRAKNTEAFF	TGTGCCAGCAGCCAAGATGTGAAGCGAGCGAAGAACACTGAAGCTTTCTTT
NA	15	TRBV2	TRBD1	TRBJ2-1	CASSDSDRGLGEQFF	TGTGCCAGCAGTGATTCTGACAGGGGGCTTGGGGAGCAGTTCTTC
NA	15	TRBV27	TRBD1	TRBJ1-2	CASSPRGRKYYGYTF	TGTGCCAGCAGTCCCAGGGGGCGTAAATACTATGGCTACACCTTC
NA	15	TRBV7-6	TRBD1	TRBJ2-1	CASSLPGQGLSEQFF	TGTGCCAGCAGCTTGCCGGGACAGGGGCTCAGTGAGCAGTTCTTC
NA	13	TRBV28	NA	TRBJ1-4	CASRTDGTEKLFF	TGTGCCAGCAGGACCGATGGAACTGAAAAACTGTTTTTT
NA	14	TRBV28	NA	TRBJ2-7	CASSSGGSSYEQYF	TGTGCCAGCAGTTCAGGCGGCTCGAGCTACGAGCAGTACTTC
NA	16	TRBV7-3	NA	TRBJ2-3	CASSFVAGGPTDTQYF	TGTGCCAGCAGCTTTGTAGCCGGGGGACCCACAGATACGCAGTATTTT
few	16	TRBV30	TRBD1	TRBJ1-1	CAWSVHYRGENTEAFF	TGTGCCTGGAGTGTCCATTACAGGGGGGAGAACACTGAAGCTTTCTTT
NA	16	TRBV4-2	TRBD2	TRBJ2-1	CASSPLPGLAREEQFF	TGTGCCAGCAGCCCTCTACCGGGACTAGCGAGGGAGGAGCAGTTCTTC
NA	14	TRBV4-1	NA	TRBJ2-1	CASSQVSGGNEQFF	TGCGCCAGCAGCCAAGTGTCAGGGGGGAATGAGCAGTTCTTC
NA	14	TRBV10-2	TRBD2	TRBJ2-6	CASSDREAANVLTF	TGCGCCAGCAGCGACCGGGAGGCGGCCAACGTCCTGACTTTC
NA	14	TRBV29-1	NA	TRBJ1-4	CSAGSTEINEKLFF	TGCAGCGCGGGGTCTACGGAAATAAATGAAAAACTGTTTTTT
NA	13	TRBV7-9	NA	TRBJ1-3	CASRDFSGNTIYF	TGTGCCAGCAGGGATTTCTCTGGAAACACCATATATTTT
NA	12	TRBV2	NA	TRBJ2-1	CASSPLGSEQFF	TGTGCCAGCTCCCCCCTAGGGAGTGAGCAGTTCTTC